This is a list of T cell receptor beta chains from one sample in a study of blood T cell repertoires in COVID-19. Sequenced by immunoSEQ multiplex PCR; TCRdb stores in-frame clones only, minus some. The repertoire holds about 180,000 clones, approximately 85% seen once, with around 3.3% in the top ten. The specimen sequenced was peripheral blood. Every receptor here comes from a man between 60 and 70 years old with acute or convalescent COVID-19. The CDR3 runs from the conserved cysteine through the conserved F or W. Fields, in order: clone size, J gene, CDR3 length, D gene, V gene, CDR3 DNA, CDR3 protein. A D gene is named only where the DNA matches it firmly. Rows give clone size only sometimes, using once, few, many, or a class for an expanded clone.

clone size: -
J gene: TRBJ1-4
CDR3 length: 18
D gene: -
V gene: TRBV6-4
CDR3 DNA: TGTGCCAGCAGGGGGGAGGGCAGGGCTCGTTCAACTAATGAAAAACTGTTTTTT
CDR3 protein: CASRGEGRARSTNEKLFF

clone size: -
J gene: TRBJ2-1
CDR3 length: 15
D gene: -
V gene: TRBV2
CDR3 DNA: TGTGCCAGCAGCTCCCAGCGGGCAATAAACAATGAGCAGTTCTTC
CDR3 protein: CASSSQRAINNEQFF

clone size: -
J gene: TRBJ1-4
CDR3 length: 11
D gene: -
V gene: TRBV2
CDR3 DNA: TGTGCCAGCAGTGAGTTGACAGGTTTGTTTTTT
CDR3 protein: CASSELTGLFF

clone size: -
J gene: TRBJ2-1
CDR3 length: 14
D gene: TRBD1
V gene: TRBV7-2
CDR3 DNA: TGTGCCAGCAGGGGACAGGGGTCCTACAATGAGCAGTTCTTC
CDR3 protein: CASRGQGSYNEQFF

clone size: -
J gene: TRBJ1-2
CDR3 length: 13
D gene: TRBD1
V gene: TRBV6-5
CDR3 DNA: TGTGCCAGCAGGCCCCAGGGGGCTGGAGGCTACACCTTC
CDR3 protein: CASRPQGAGGYTF

clone size: -
J gene: TRBJ1-5
CDR3 length: 14
D gene: TRBD1
V gene: TRBV10-3
CDR3 DNA: TGTGCCATCAGAGCGACAGGGCGGTTTCAGCCCCAGCATTTT
CDR3 protein: CAIRATGRFQPQHF

clone size: -
J gene: TRBJ2-7
CDR3 length: 15
D gene: TRBD1
V gene: TRBV5-1
CDR3 DNA: TGCGCCAGCAGCGCCGGGACAGGGGGAATCTACGAGCAGTACTTC
CDR3 protein: CASSAGTGGIYEQYF

clone size: -
J gene: TRBJ2-7
CDR3 length: 15
D gene: TRBD1
V gene: TRBV5-8
CDR3 DNA: TGTGCCAGCAGTAAGACAGGGGCCGGCTCCTACGAGCAGTACTTC
CDR3 protein: CASSKTGAGSYEQYF

clone size: -
J gene: TRBJ2-2
CDR3 length: 11
D gene: -
V gene: TRBV20-1
CDR3 DNA: TGCAGTGCTAGTTATTTTAGGGAGCTGTTTTTT
CDR3 protein: CSASYFRELFF

clone size: few
J gene: TRBJ2-3
CDR3 length: 17
D gene: TRBD2
V gene: TRBV7-9
CDR3 DNA: TGTGCCAGCAGCAGGGGACTAGCGGGAGGTGGCACAGATACGCAGTATTTT
CDR3 protein: CASSRGLAGGGTDTQYF

clone size: -
J gene: TRBJ2-1
CDR3 length: 15
D gene: TRBD1
V gene: TRBV3-1/TRBV3-2
CDR3 DNA: TGTGCCAGCAGCCCACGACAGGGTTACTACAATGAGCAGTTCTTC
CDR3 protein: CASSPRQGYYNEQFF

clone size: few
J gene: TRBJ2-7
CDR3 length: 15
D gene: -
V gene: TRBV27
CDR3 DNA: TGTGCCAGCAGTTTAAAAATCTCCGGGGACTACGAGCAGTACTTC
CDR3 protein: CASSLKISGDYEQYF

clone size: -
J gene: TRBJ1-6
CDR3 length: 15
D gene: TRBD1
V gene: TRBV9
CDR3 DNA: TGTGCCAGCAGCAAAACTACAGGGGGAGAGTCACCCCTCCACTTT
CDR3 protein: CASSKTTGGESPLHF

clone size: -
J gene: TRBJ2-4
CDR3 length: 15
D gene: -
V gene: TRBV11-3
CDR3 DNA: TGTGCCAGCAGCTTCCTTGACTCAGCCAAAAACATTCAGTACTTC
CDR3 protein: CASSFLDSAKNIQYF

clone size: -
J gene: TRBJ2-2
CDR3 length: 16
D gene: TRBD2
V gene: TRBV9
CDR3 DNA: TGTGCCAGCAGCGTAACTGTGGGGAGGGACACCGGGGAGCTGTTTTTT
CDR3 protein: CASSVTVGRDTGELFF

clone size: -
J gene: TRBJ2-5
CDR3 length: 20
D gene: TRBD2
V gene: TRBV9
CDR3 DNA: TGTGCCAGCAGCGTAAATACCGGGGTTTACCGCGGGAGGGCTAAAGAGACCCAGTACTTC
CDR3 protein: CASSVNTGVYRGRAKETQYF

clone size: -
J gene: TRBJ1-2
CDR3 length: 14
D gene: -
V gene: TRBV27
CDR3 DNA: TGTGCCAGCAGTCCCGGAGGGGCGGGCTATGGCTACACCTTC
CDR3 protein: CASSPGGAGYGYTF

clone size: -
J gene: TRBJ2-1
CDR3 length: 15
D gene: -
V gene: TRBV7-2
CDR3 DNA: TGTGCCAGCAGCCAAGCGGCAAGCTCCTACAATGAGCAGTTCTTC
CDR3 protein: CASSQAASSYNEQFF

clone size: -
J gene: TRBJ1-1
CDR3 length: 14
D gene: -
V gene: TRBV28
CDR3 DNA: TGTGCCAGCAGTTTAGGGGGGGAGAGCACTGAAGCTTTCTTT
CDR3 protein: CASSLGGESTEAFF

clone size: -
J gene: TRBJ2-1
CDR3 length: 15
D gene: TRBD2
V gene: TRBV14
CDR3 DNA: TGTGCCAGCAGCCCCGGACTAGCGGATTACAATGAGCAGTTCTTC
CDR3 protein: CASSPGLADYNEQFF

clone size: -
J gene: TRBJ1-2
CDR3 length: 11
D gene: -
V gene: TRBV28
CDR3 DNA: TGTGCCAGCAGCCCGGGGGGGGGCTACACCTTC
CDR3 protein: CASSPGGGYTF

clone size: -
J gene: TRBJ2-3
CDR3 length: 19
D gene: TRBD2
V gene: TRBV7-6
CDR3 DNA: TGTGCCAGCAGCTTAATCGTCCCAGCGGCTAGCGGATACACAGATACGCAGTATTTT
CDR3 protein: CASSLIVPAASGYTDTQYF

clone size: -
J gene: TRBJ2-1
CDR3 length: 17
D gene: TRBD2
V gene: TRBV11-3
CDR3 DNA: TGTGCCAGCAGCCCCGGACTAGCGGGAGGGCCGGGCAATGAGCAGTTCTTC
CDR3 protein: CASSPGLAGGPGNEQFF

clone size: few
J gene: TRBJ2-5
CDR3 length: 14
D gene: TRBD1
V gene: TRBV5-1
CDR3 DNA: TGCGCCAGCAGCCCAGGACAGGCCCAAGAGACCCAGTACTTC
CDR3 protein: CASSPGQAQETQYF

clone size: -
J gene: TRBJ2-7
CDR3 length: 16
D gene: TRBD2
V gene: TRBV30
CDR3 DNA: TGTGCCTGGAGTGGGCTAGCGGGAGCGCGGATCGGCGAGCAGTACTTC
CDR3 protein: CAWSGLAGARIGEQYF

clone size: -
J gene: TRBJ1-5
CDR3 length: 16
D gene: -
V gene: TRBV4-3
CDR3 DNA: TGCGCCAGCAGCCAAGATTTGGGGCAGGGAAGTCAGCCCCAGCATTTT
CDR3 protein: CASSQDLGQGSQPQHF

clone size: -
J gene: TRBJ2-7
CDR3 length: 14
D gene: -
V gene: TRBV25-1
CDR3 DNA: TGTGCCAGCAGTGATCGGACCAGGAGGGACGAGCAGTACTTC
CDR3 protein: CASSDRTRRDEQYF

clone size: -
J gene: TRBJ2-3
CDR3 length: 15
D gene: TRBD2
V gene: TRBV19
CDR3 DNA: TGTGCCAGTAGTATCCTAGCGGCTCCCGGGAATACGCAGTATTTT
CDR3 protein: CASSILAAPGNTQYF

clone size: -
J gene: TRBJ2-6
CDR3 length: 17
D gene: -
V gene: TRBV13
CDR3 DNA: TGTGCCAGCAGCTTACGCCCCCGGGTCTCTGGGGCCAACGTCCTGACTTTC
CDR3 protein: CASSLRPRVSGANVLTF

clone size: -
J gene: TRBJ2-1
CDR3 length: 17
D gene: TRBD2
V gene: TRBV27
CDR3 DNA: TGTGCCAGCAGTTTGACCCTAGCGGGAGTTAACTACAATGAGCAGTTCTTC
CDR3 protein: CASSLTLAGVNYNEQFF

clone size: -
J gene: TRBJ1-6
CDR3 length: 14
D gene: -
V gene: TRBV6-5
CDR3 DNA: TGTGCCAGCAAGGGACAAGCCTATAATTCACCCCTCCACTTT
CDR3 protein: CASKGQAYNSPLHF

clone size: -
J gene: TRBJ2-6
CDR3 length: 18
D gene: TRBD1
V gene: TRBV5-8
CDR3 DNA: TGTGCCAGCAGCTCCGGACAGGGTGTAGACTCTGGGGCCAACGTCCTGACTTTC
CDR3 protein: CASSSGQGVDSGANVLTF

clone size: once
J gene: TRBJ2-5
CDR3 length: 14
D gene: -
V gene: TRBV9
CDR3 DNA: TGTGCCAGCAGCCGGGACACTTACCAAGAGACCCAGTACTTC
CDR3 protein: CASSRDTYQETQYF

clone size: few
J gene: TRBJ2-7
CDR3 length: 15
D gene: TRBD2
V gene: TRBV27
CDR3 DNA: TGTGCCAGCAGTCCTAGGGGACTAGCGGGAGACGAGCAGTACTTC
CDR3 protein: CASSPRGLAGDEQYF

clone size: -
J gene: TRBJ1-3
CDR3 length: 16
D gene: TRBD1
V gene: TRBV7-8
CDR3 DNA: TGTGCCAGCAGCCCACGCAACACAGGGGCTGGAAACACCATATATTTT
CDR3 protein: CASSPRNTGAGNTIYF

clone size: -
J gene: TRBJ2-7
CDR3 length: 15
D gene: TRBD2
V gene: TRBV7-8
CDR3 DNA: TGTGCCAGCAGCCTTAAGCGGGAGTATTCCTACGAGCAGTACTTC
CDR3 protein: CASSLKREYSYEQYF

clone size: few
J gene: TRBJ2-6
CDR3 length: 20
D gene: -
V gene: TRBV19
CDR3 DNA: TGTGCCAGTAGTATAGACTCCGCCGGGACATTGGGTGCTGGGGCCAACGTCCTGACTTTC
CDR3 protein: CASSIDSAGTLGAGANVLTF

clone size: once
J gene: TRBJ1-5
CDR3 length: 16
D gene: TRBD1
V gene: TRBV4-2
CDR3 DNA: TGTGCCAGCAGCCAAAAAGACAGGGATAGCAATCAGCCCCAGCATTTT
CDR3 protein: CASSQKDRDSNQPQHF

clone size: -
J gene: TRBJ2-1
CDR3 length: 15
D gene: -
V gene: TRBV24-1
CDR3 DNA: TGTGCCACCAGTGAGACGGGGATGGGAGGTAATGAGCAGTTCTTC
CDR3 protein: CATSETGMGGNEQFF

clone size: -
J gene: TRBJ2-2
CDR3 length: 14
D gene: TRBD2
V gene: TRBV7-8
CDR3 DNA: TGTGCCAGCAGCTTAGCCGCTAGCGGCGGGGAGCTGTTTTTT
CDR3 protein: CASSLAASGGELFF

clone size: -
J gene: TRBJ2-7
CDR3 length: 13
D gene: -
V gene: TRBV29-1
CDR3 DNA: TGCAGCGTTGATGAGTCAGGATCCTACGAGCAGTACTTC
CDR3 protein: CSVDESGSYEQYF

clone size: -
J gene: TRBJ2-7
CDR3 length: 15
D gene: TRBD2
V gene: TRBV9
CDR3 DNA: TGTGCCAGCAGCGTAGGGACTAGCGGGACTTACGAGCAGTACTTC
CDR3 protein: CASSVGTSGTYEQYF

clone size: once
J gene: TRBJ1-1
CDR3 length: 16
D gene: -
V gene: TRBV6-5
CDR3 DNA: TGTGCCAGCAGTTACACCACGGCTTCGGAGGGAACTGAAGCTTTCTTT
CDR3 protein: CASSYTTASEGTEAFF

clone size: -
J gene: TRBJ2-7
CDR3 length: 15
D gene: TRBD2
V gene: TRBV28
CDR3 DNA: TGTGCCAGCAGTTCGCGGGAGGGCCGGTCCTACGAGCAGTACTTC
CDR3 protein: CASSSREGRSYEQYF

clone size: -
J gene: TRBJ2-7
CDR3 length: 11
D gene: -
V gene: TRBV7-2
CDR3 DNA: TGTGCCAGCAGCTTTACGGACGAGCAGTACTTC
CDR3 protein: CASSFTDEQYF

clone size: -
J gene: TRBJ2-7
CDR3 length: 14
D gene: -
V gene: TRBV28
CDR3 DNA: TGTGCCAGCAGTCAGCGGGCCCTGATCTACGAGCAGTACTTC
CDR3 protein: CASSQRALIYEQYF

clone size: -
J gene: TRBJ2-7
CDR3 length: 13
D gene: -
V gene: TRBV5-1
CDR3 DNA: TGCGCCAGCGCCGGGACACACCCCAACGAGCAGTACTTC
CDR3 protein: CASAGTHPNEQYF

clone size: -
J gene: TRBJ2-2
CDR3 length: 16
D gene: TRBD1
V gene: TRBV27
CDR3 DNA: TGTGCCAGCAGAGCTGGGACAGGGGGCTGGATGGGGGAGCTGTTTTTT
CDR3 protein: CASRAGTGGWMGELFF